What follows describes a single T cell receptor beta chain. Treatment indicated: oral pan-JAK inhibitor, 5-10 mg twice daily. This specimen comes from a study of CD8+ T cells in alopecia areata. cDNA serving as the sequencing template came from extracted, reverse transcribed RNA. Profiled with immunoSEQ multiplex PCR; TCRdb holds only in-frame clones, not every one. There are about 180,000 clones in the sample; about 51% occur only once, and around 10% lies in the top ten. The germline gives CDR1 SEHNR, CDR2 FQNEAQ (reference sequence). There are 14 residues in the CDR3. V was trimmed by 5 bases and J by 1 base, leaving 11 bases between them.

The rearrangement joins TRBV7-9 to TRBJ1-1; possibly TRBD1 for D (6 bases). This clonotype originated in a human donor with alopecia areata. The sample in question was CD8+ T cells sorted from blood, obtained around week 54, from a patient treated with tofacitinib. The DNA for the CDR3 is TGTGCCAGCAGCCCCGGGACAAGGAACACTGAAGCTTTCTTT. It translates to CASSPGTRNTEAFF.